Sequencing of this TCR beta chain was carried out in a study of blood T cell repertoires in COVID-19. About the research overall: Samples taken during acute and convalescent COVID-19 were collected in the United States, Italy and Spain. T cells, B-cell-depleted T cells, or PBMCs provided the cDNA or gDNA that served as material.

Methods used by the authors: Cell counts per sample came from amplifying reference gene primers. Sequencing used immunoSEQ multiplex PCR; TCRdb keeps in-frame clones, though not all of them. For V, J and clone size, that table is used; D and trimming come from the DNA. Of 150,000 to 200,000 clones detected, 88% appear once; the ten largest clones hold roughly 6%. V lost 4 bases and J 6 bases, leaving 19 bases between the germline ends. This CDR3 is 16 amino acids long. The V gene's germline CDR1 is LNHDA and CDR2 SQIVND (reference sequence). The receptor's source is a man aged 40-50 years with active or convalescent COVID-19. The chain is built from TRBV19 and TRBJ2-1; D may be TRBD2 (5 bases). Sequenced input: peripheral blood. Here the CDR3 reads CASSRGREGYFNEQFF. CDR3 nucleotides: TGTGCCAGTAGTAGAGGACGAGAGGGCTACTTCAATGAGCAGTTCTTC.